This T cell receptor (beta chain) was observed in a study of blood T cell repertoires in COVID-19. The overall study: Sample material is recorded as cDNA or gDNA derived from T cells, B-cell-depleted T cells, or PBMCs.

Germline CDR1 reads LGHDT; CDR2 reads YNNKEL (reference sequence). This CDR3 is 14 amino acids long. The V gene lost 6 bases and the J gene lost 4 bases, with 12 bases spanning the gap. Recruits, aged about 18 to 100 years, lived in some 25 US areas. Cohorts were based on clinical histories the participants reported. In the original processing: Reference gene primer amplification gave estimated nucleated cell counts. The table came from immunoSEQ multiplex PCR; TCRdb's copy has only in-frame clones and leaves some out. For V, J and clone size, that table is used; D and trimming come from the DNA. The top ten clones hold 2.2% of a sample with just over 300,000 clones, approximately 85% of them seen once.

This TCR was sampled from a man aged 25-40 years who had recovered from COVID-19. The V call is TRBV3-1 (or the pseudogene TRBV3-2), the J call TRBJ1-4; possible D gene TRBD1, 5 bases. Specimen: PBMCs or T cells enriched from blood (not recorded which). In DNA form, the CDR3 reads TGTGCCAGCAGGGTGGGGCAGAATAATGAAAAACTGTTTTTT. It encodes CASRVGQNNEKLFF.